The clone carrying this T cell receptor (beta chain) was observed once. The data were obtained in a study of CD8 T cells in Susac syndrome. RNA totalling about 0.45 to 1 ug underwent reverse transcription with random hexamers. MiXCR, applied by TCRdb to the immunoSEQ multiplex PCR reads, yields one record per CDR3 protein. Here the sample spans 250,000 to 350,000 distinct CDR3 sequences, about 85% being singletons. Germline V gives CDR1 MNHEY, CDR2 SVGAGI. The CDR3 has 15 residues. Trimming shortened V by 1 base and J by 2 bases, and 11 bases separated the two germline ends. In blood CD8+ and CD4+ T cells, TCR beta underwent sequencing.

V is TRBV6-5 and J is TRBJ1-1, with D possibly TRBD1 on 5 matching bases. The specimen sequenced was CD8+ T cells from PBMCs. The TCR was taken from a human donor with multiple sclerosis. CDR3 sequence (DNA): TGTGCCAGCAGTTACTTGGCGGGGGTTAACACTGAAGCTTTCTTT. Translating gives CASSYLAGVNTEAFF.